These 3 T cell receptor beta chains originate from one sample sequenced in a study of human T cells and chemical hapten exposure. Each CDR3 protein gets one entry after TCRdb re-called the RACE reads with MiXCR. The sample has some 82,000 distinct CDR3 sequences, 6.5% to 8% seen once. As for time point: patch test 2, 6 weeks after DPC sensitization. As to treatment: therapeutic diphenylcyclopropenone sensitization with weekly scalp DPC. The specimen comprised whole blood, sampled in connection with sensitization to the hapten diphenylcyclopropenone (DPC). The receptors come from a woman in her 30s with alopecia areata. Some clones in this sample may be carry-over from other donors' samples.

The sample holds many counts of this clonotype. The rearrangement joins TRBV29-1 to TRBJ2-3; no clear D. Trimming shortened V by 4 bases and J by 1 base, and 0 bases separated the two germline ends. Germline CDR1 and CDR2: SQVTM and ANQGSEA. The CDR3 contains 10 residues. The CDR3 DNA follows: TGCAGCGTTGGCACAGATACGCAGTATTTT. Its translation is CSVGTDTQYF.

The CDR3, as DNA: TGTGCCAGCCAGGACAGGGGAAACGGTGAAGCTTTCTTT. This encodes CASQDRGNGEAFF. This sequence joins TRBV7-2 and TRBJ1-1; 9 bases fit TRBD1. The V segment lost 8 bases and the J segment 7 bases; nucleotides outside the gene matches: 8. The CDR3 extends over 13 amino acids. CDR1 and CDR2 from the germline V gene are SGHTA and FQGNSA.

The table lists this clonotype with a few counts. This sequence joins TRBV2 and TRBJ2-3; D gene ambiguous. Trimming cost V 7 bases and J 2 bases, with 13 bases left between them. The CDR3 contains 14 residues. CDR1 is SNHLY and CDR2 is FYNNEI in the germline V gene. The chain's CDR3 is CASKTGYLTDTQYF. The CDR3 nucleotides read TGTGCCAGCAAGACGGGCTACCTCACAGATACGCAGTATTTT.